The entry below gives a single TCR beta chain sequence along with its context. The source of the sample is a study of T cells after yellow fever vaccination. Study details: Where fractions had low cell numbers, libraries were prepared from them with the SMART-Seq v4 Ultra Low Input RNA kit.

One entry per CDR3 protein, called by TCRdb with MiXCR from the 5' RACE reads. Of some 670,000 distinct CDR3 sequences listed, 12% were seen once; the top ten hold approximately 15%. In germline, CDR1 is MNHEY, CDR2 SVGEGT. The V and J ends lost 9 bases and 6 bases respectively, with 20 bases between them. The CDR3 has 14 amino acids. Sequenced material: PBMCs, taken on the day of the yellow fever booster vaccination. The J gene is TRBJ1-2, the V gene TRBV6-2 or TRBV6-3; D uncertain. The clonotype comes from a man younger than 45 who received the YFV17D yellow fever vaccine. The CDR3 nucleotides read TGTGCCAGTACTTCTTCGTCCCGGAGAGATGGCTACACCTTC. It translates to CASTSSSRRDGYTF.